Below, 4 T cell receptor beta chains from the same sample are listed, as sequenced in a study of T-cell reconstitution after alpha-beta-depleted transplantation in children. Unique molecular identifiers were incorporated into the prepared TCRbeta library. From the PCR reads, TCRdb called clonotypes with MiXCR, one entry per CDR3 protein. The table includes about 240,000 distinct CDR3 sequences, about 23% detected once. Sequences were derived from PBMCs, sampled before TCRalphabeta/CD19-depleted stem cell transplant. The receptor set was obtained from a girl aged 2-10 years with Fanconi anemia, due to receive a stem cell transplant.

This clonotype has a count of ten or more. Here the CDR3 DNA reads TGCAGCGTGGACGGAACCTACGAGCAGTACTTC. Its protein is CSVDGTYEQYF. The J gene is TRBJ2-7, the V gene TRBV29-1; D ambiguous. Germline V lookup: CDR1 SQVTM, CDR2 ANQGSEA. Trimming left V 6 bases short and J 2 bases short, with 8 bases between. This CDR3 is 11 amino acids long.

This clonotype was counted between two and nine times. The CDR3 loop reads CSVDGVQGAREQYF. In DNA, the CDR3 is TGCAGCGTTGATGGCGTCCAGGGGGCAAGGGAGCAGTACTTC. The chain employs TRBV29-1 and TRBJ2-7, with 8 bases matching TRBD1. V was clipped by 3 bases and J by 7 bases; unmatched bases: 11. Germline CDR1 reads SQVTM; CDR2 reads ANQGSEA. The CDR3 length is 14 residues.

This clonotype was observed many times. The V and J genes are TRBV6-5 and TRBJ1-4, with D tentatively TRBD1 (5 bases). The CDR3 extends over 15 amino acids. Trimming took off 0 bases at V and 3 bases at J, with 8 bases between the two ends. The V gene's germline CDR1 is MNHEY and CDR2 SVGAGI. The CDR3 here is CASSYSGASNEKLFF. CDR3 DNA sequence: TGTGCCAGCAGTTACTCAGGGGCCTCTAATGAAAAACTGTTTTTT.

This chain uses TRBV7-3 with TRBJ2-1; the D gene is possibly TRBD2 (6 bases). Trimming removed 1 base at V and 5 bases at J, with 15 bases between. The CDR3 runs 16 residues. CDR1 is SGHTA, CDR2 FQGTGA, per germline. CDR3 sequence: CASSLIGTGANNEQFF. The CDR3 DNA is TGTGCCAGCAGCTTAATAGGTACGGGAGCGAACAATGAGCAGTTCTTC.